This note documents a single T cell receptor (beta chain) sequence. Assay: immunoSEQ multiplex PCR; the TCRdb copy retains only in-frame clones and omits some. This repertoire shows roughly 500,000 clones, roughly 95% found once; its top ten account for about 0.068%. The data were obtained in a study of shared clonotypes between healthy human individuals. Sequencing was done on a sample of naive CD4+ T cells sorted from blood. Described subset: CD45RA+ positively selected. The TCR originated in a woman aged 30 to 39 in good health.

The CDR3 bases are TGTGCCAGCTCAGGGGCAGGGAAGGAGGTTTACTATGGCTACACCTTC. This sequence encodes CASSGAGKEVYYGYTF. The rearrangement joins TRBV18 to TRBJ1-2, with D maybe TRBD1 (5 bases). V was pared by 5 bases and J by 3 bases, with 19 bases between. Per the germline V gene, CDR1 is KGHSH and CDR2 is LQKENI. There are 16 residues in the CDR3. The whole variable domain, remainder taken from reference TRBV18 and TRBJ1-2, is NAGVMQNPRHLVRRRGQEARLRCSPMKGHSHVYWYRQLPEEGLKFMVYLQKENIIDESGMPKERFSAEFPKEGPSILRIQQVVRGDSAAYFCASSGAGKEVYYGYTFGSGTRLTVV.